Reported below is one TCR beta chain. The data were taken from a study of blood T cell repertoires in COVID-19. About the research overall: Donors in the United States, Italy and Spain gave samples during acute or convalescent COVID-19.

CDR1 and CDR2 (germline): LGHNA, YSLEER. Unmatched junction bases numbered 3, after V lost 1 base and J lost 6 bases. The CDR3 sequence is 14 residues long. Here immunoSEQ multiplex PCR was the method, and the copy in TCRdb shows in-frame clones only, minus some. The sample consists of 100,000 to 150,000 clones, around nine tenths of them appearing once. The sample comprised peripheral blood. The TCR was taken from a man in his sixties or seventies with active COVID-19. V gene TRBV4-3 combines with J gene TRBJ2-1; 7 nucleotides agree with TRBD2. Here the CDR3 reads CASSQGLAINEQFF. CDR3 nucleotides: TGCGCCAGCAGCCAAGGACTAGCAATCAATGAGCAGTTCTTC.